This T cell receptor (beta chain) is from a study of blood T cell repertoires in COVID-19. Method: immunoSEQ multiplex PCR; TCRdb's copy keeps in-frame clones and lacks some. The sample has under 250,000 clones, about four fifths seen once. The ends lost 8 bases at V and 4 bases at J; junction bases unmatched: 12. The CDR3 is 16 amino acids. Per germline, CDR1 KGHDR and CDR2 SFDVKD. The receptor was derived from a man older than 75 with acute or convalescent COVID-19. Sequencing input: peripheral blood. V and J are TRBV24-1 and TRBJ2-5; the match to TRBD1 covers 10 bases. CDR3 in DNA: TGTGCCACCACTTCTTCGGGACAGGGGAGGGGAGAGACCCAGTACTTC. This encodes CATTSSGQGRGETQYF.